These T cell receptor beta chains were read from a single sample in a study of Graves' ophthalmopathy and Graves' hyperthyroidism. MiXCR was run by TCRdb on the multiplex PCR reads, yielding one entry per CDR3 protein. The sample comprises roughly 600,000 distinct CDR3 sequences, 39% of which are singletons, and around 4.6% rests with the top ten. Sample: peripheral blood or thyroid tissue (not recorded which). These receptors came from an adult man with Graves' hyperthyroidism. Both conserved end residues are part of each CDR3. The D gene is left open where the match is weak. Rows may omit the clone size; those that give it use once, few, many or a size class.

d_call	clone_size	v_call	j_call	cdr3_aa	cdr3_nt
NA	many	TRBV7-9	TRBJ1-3	CASSSTESGNTIYF	TGTGCCAGCAGCTCGACAGAGTCTGGAAACACCATATATTTT
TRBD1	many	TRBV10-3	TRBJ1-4	CAIRDRVNEKLFF	TGTGCCATCAGGGACAGGGTTAATGAAAAACTGTTTTTT
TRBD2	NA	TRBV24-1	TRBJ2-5	CATSDSSGRAETQYF	TGTGCCACCAGTGATTCTAGCGGGAGGGCGGAGACCCAGTACTTC
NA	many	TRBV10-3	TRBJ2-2	CASGARNTGELFF	TGTGCCTCCGGGGCCAGGAACACCGGGGAGCTGTTTTTT
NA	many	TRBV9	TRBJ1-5	CASSVEDRFNQPQHF	TGTGCCAGCAGCGTAGAAGACAGATTCAATCAGCCCCAGCATTTT
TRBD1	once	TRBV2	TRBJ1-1	CASSIPGGLDTEAFF	TGTGCCAGCAGTATACCAGGGGGCTTGGACACTGAAGCTTTCTTT
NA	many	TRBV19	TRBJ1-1	CASSILRGGNTEAFF	TGTGCCAGTAGTATTCTCAGGGGTGGGAACACTGAAGCTTTCTTT
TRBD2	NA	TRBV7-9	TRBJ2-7	CASSRTGGRSSYEQYF	TGTGCCAGCAGCCGGACGGGGGGACGTAGCTCCTACGAGCAGTACTTC
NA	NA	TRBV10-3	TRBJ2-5	CTSSYSRSQETQYF	TGTACCAGCAGTTACTCCAGGAGCCAAGAGACCCAGTACTTC
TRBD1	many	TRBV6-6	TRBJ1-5	CASRPATGTDQPQHF	TGTGCCAGCAGACCCGCGACAGGGACAGATCAGCCCCAGCATTTT
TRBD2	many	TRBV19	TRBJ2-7	CASSPGLAGVGEQYF	TGTGCCAGTAGCCCTGGACTAGCGGGAGTTGGCGAGCAGTACTTC
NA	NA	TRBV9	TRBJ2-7	CASSVGVSSHEQYF	TGTGCCAGCAGCGTAGGAGTCTCTTCCCACGAGCAGTACTTC
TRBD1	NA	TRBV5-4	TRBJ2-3	CASSTGGTGGDTQYF	TGTGCCAGCAGCACAGGGGGCACGGGAGGAGATACGCAGTATTTT
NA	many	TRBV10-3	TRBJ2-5	CAIKGPWEETQYF	TGTGCCATCAAGGGACCCTGGGAAGAGACCCAGTACTTC
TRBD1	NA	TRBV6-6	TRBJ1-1	CASSLRDSSTEAFF	TGTGCCAGCAGTCTCCGGGACAGCAGCACTGAAGCTTTCTTT
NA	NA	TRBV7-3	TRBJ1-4	CASSLWVREGGEKLFF	TGTGCCAGCAGCTTATGGGTTCGGGAGGGCGGTGAAAAACTGTTTTTT
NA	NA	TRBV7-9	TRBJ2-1	CASSQDAPSGFNEQFF	TGTGCCAGCAGCCAGGACGCCCCCTCAGGGTTCAATGAGCAGTTCTTC
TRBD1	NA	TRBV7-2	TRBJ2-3	CASNWDRGSDTQYF	TGTGCCAGCAACTGGGACAGGGGATCAGATACGCAGTATTTT
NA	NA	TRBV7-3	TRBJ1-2	CASSLKAGGYTF	TGTGCCAGCAGCTTGAAGGCGGGAGGCTACACCTTC
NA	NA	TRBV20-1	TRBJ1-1	CSATPGGGTEAFF	TGCAGTGCTACCCCAGGTGGGGGCACTGAAGCTTTCTTT
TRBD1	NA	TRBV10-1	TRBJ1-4	CASSRDRDPGKLFF	TGCGCCAGCAGTCGGGACAGGGATCCTGGAAAACTGTTTTTT
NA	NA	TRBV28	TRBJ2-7	CASSYPTGRSYEQYF	TGTGCCAGCAGTTATCCGACAGGTCGCTCCTACGAGCAGTACTTC
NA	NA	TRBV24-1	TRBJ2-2	CATSDFAPGRGTGELFF	TGTGCCACCAGTGATTTCGCTCCGGGAAGGGGAACCGGGGAGCTGTTTTTT
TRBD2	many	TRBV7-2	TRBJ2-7	CASSFRLAGATEQYF	TGTGCCAGCAGCTTCAGACTAGCGGGGGCTACCGAGCAGTACTTC
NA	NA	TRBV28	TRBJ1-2	CASSRMDSNYGYTF	TGTGCCAGCAGCCGGATGGACAGTAACTATGGCTACACCTTC
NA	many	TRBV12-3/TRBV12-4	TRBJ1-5	CASRTGQQPQHF	TGTGCCAGCAGGACAGGACAACAGCCCCAGCATTTT
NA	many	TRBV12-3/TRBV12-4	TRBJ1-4	CASSRRAGEKLFF	TGTGCCAGCAGTCGCAGGGCAGGGGAAAAACTGTTTTTT
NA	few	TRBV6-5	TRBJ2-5	CASSEGYSYQETQYF	TGTGCCAGCAGTGAAGGGTACTCTTACCAAGAGACCCAGTACTTC
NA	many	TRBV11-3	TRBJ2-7	CASSPSTGSTYEQYF	TGTGCCAGCAGCCCTTCGACAGGCTCAACCTACGAGCAGTACTTC
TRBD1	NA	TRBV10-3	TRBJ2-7	CAISSGTGGAGEQYF	TGTGCCATCAGCTCCGGGACAGGGGGCGCGGGGGAGCAGTACTTC
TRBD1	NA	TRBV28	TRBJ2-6	CASSNVGTGPFSGVLTF	TGTGCCAGCAGTAATGTCGGGACAGGACCTTTTTCCGGCGTCCTGACTTTC
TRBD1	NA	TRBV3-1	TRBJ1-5	CASSQAQGNLHF	TGTGCCAGCAGCCAAGCACAGGGGAACTTACATTTT
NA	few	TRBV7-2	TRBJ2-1	CASSETRSSYNEQFF	TGTGCCAGCAGCGAGACTAGGAGCTCCTACAATGAGCAGTTCTTC
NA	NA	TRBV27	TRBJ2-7	CASSLASPNEQYF	TGTGCCAGCAGTTTAGCCAGCCCCAACGAGCAGTACTTC
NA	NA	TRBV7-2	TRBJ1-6	CASSLVPPGVHSSSYNSPLHF	TGTGCCAGCAGCTTAGTCCCCCCCGGAGTCCACTCAAGCTCCTATAATTCACCCCTCCACTTT
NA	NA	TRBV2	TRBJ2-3	CASSEHWDGSTDTQYF	TGTGCCAGCAGTGAGCATTGGGACGGCAGCACAGATACGCAGTATTTT
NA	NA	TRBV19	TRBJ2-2	CASSIGGELFF	TGTGCCAGTAGTATAGGTGGGGAGCTGTTTTTT
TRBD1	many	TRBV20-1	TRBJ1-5	CSARQGTGQPQHF	TGCAGTGCTCGACAGGGGACGGGGCAGCCCCAGCATTTT
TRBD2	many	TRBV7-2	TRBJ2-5	CASSLGRTSGGAGETQYF	TGTGCCAGCAGCTTAGGCCGGACTAGCGGGGGGGCAGGGGAGACCCAGTACTTC
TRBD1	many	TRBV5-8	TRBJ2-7	CASSLEGASYEQYF	TGTGCCAGCAGCTTGGAGGGGGCATCCTACGAGCAGTACTTC
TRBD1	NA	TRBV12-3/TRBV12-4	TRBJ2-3	CASSRLRTGATDTQYF	TGTGCCAGCAGTCGACTTCGGACAGGGGCCACAGATACGCAGTATTTT
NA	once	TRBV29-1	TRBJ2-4	CSVGQGQNIQYF	TGCAGCGTTGGGCAGGGACAAAACATTCAGTACTTC
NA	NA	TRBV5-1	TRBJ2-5	CASSLSGPETQYF	TGCGCCAGCAGCTTATCAGGCCCGGAGACCCAGTACTTC
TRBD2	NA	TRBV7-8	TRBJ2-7	CASSPCSGRAGEQYF	TGTGCCAGCAGCCCTTGCAGCGGGAGGGCGGGCGAGCAGTACTTC
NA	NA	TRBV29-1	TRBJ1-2	CSVEEAGANYGYTF	TGCAGCGTTGAAGAGGCAGGGGCCAACTATGGCTACACCTTC
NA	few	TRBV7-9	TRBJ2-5	CASGLGGKETQYF	TGTGCCAGCGGCTTGGGGGGTAAAGAGACCCAGTACTTC
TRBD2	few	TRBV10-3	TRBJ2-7	CAISDASGRSYEQYF	TGTGCCATCAGTGATGCTAGCGGGAGGTCCTACGAGCAGTACTTC